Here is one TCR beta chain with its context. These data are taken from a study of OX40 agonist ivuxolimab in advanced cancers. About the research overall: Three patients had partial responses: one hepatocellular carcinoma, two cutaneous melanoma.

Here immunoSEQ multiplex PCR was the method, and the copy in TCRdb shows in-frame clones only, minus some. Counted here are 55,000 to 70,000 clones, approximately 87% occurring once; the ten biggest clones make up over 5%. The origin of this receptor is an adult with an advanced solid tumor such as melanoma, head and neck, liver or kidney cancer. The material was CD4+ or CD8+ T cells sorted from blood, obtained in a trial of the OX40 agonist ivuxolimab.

In DNA, the CDR3 is TGTGCCAGCCCGAAAGAAGAGGGGCCAGCGCCCTATGGCTACACCTTC. It specifies CASPKEEGPAPYGYTF. V usage is TRBV21-1 and J usage is TRBJ1-2. TRBV21-1 is labeled a pseudogene. This CDR3 is built from 16 residues.